The clone carrying this TCR beta chain was observed once. Generated by immunoSEQ multiplex PCR, the TCRdb table keeps only in-frame clones and is missing some. The sample has tens of thousands of clones, approximately 97% seen once; the top ten hold around 0.031%. This sample was included in a study of siplizumab effects on memory and regulatory T cells. The CDR3 is 16 amino acids. J gave up 8 bases and V 4 bases, and 11 bases lay outside the gene matches. CDR1 and CDR2 from the germline V gene are SEHNR and FQNEAQ (reference sequence). The sequenced sample consisted of naive CD4+ T cells sorted from blood. This TCR came from a human donor in good health. J is TRBJ1-6 and V is TRBV7-9; the match to TRBD1 covers 7 bases. The CDR3 sequence is CASSSDGQESYSPLHF. The CDR3 DNA is TGTGCCAGCAGCTCAGACGGACAGGAGAGTTATTCACCCCTCCACTTT.